The 18 T cell receptor beta chains below come from one sample, sequenced in a study of blood T cell repertoires in COVID-19. Libraries were prepared by immunoSEQ multiplex PCR; TCRdb keeps only in-frame clonotypes and omits some of them. This table holds 130,000 to 150,000 clones, more than 80% found once. The sample comprised peripheral blood. Every receptor here comes from a human donor in a cohort sampled during active COVID-19.

The chain joins TRBV5-6 to TRBJ1-1; D uncertain. Deletions cut 1 base from V and 2 bases from J, with 9 bases between. The CDR3 has 14 amino acids. Germline V gene sequence: CDR1 SGHDT, CDR2 YYEEEE. The CDR3 reads CASSLNSLNTEAFF. CDR3 DNA: TGTGCCAGCAGCTTGAACAGTCTTAACACTGAAGCTTTCTTT.

The chain has TRBV7-2 and TRBJ1-4, with no clear D. CDR3 length: 14 amino acids. Germline CDR1 and CDR2: SGHTA and FQGNSA. V lost 5 bases to trimming and J lost 0 bases, with 7 bases between them. This chain's CDR3 is CASSTHATNEKLFF. The CDR3 DNA reads as TGTGCCAGCAGCACTCATGCAACTAATGAAAAACTGTTTTTT.

This clone has just a few counts. The J gene is TRBJ2-2, the V gene TRBV6-2 or TRBV6-3; unclear D gene. CDR3 length equals 11 residues. V lost 5 bases and J 13 bases, leaving 11 bases between the germline ends. The V gene's germline CDR1 is MNHEY and CDR2 SVGEGT. The CDR3: CASSPHHGLFF. CDR3 DNA: TGTGCCAGCAGTCCACATCATGGGCTGTTTTTT.

The chain couples TRBV27 to TRBJ1-2; 7 nucleotides agree with TRBD1. V lost 6 bases, J lost 4 bases, and 8 bases stayed unmatched. The CDR3 spans 14 residues. Germline V gene sequence: CDR1 MNHEY, CDR2 SMNVEV (reference sequence). The CDR3 reads CASSIRTGFYGYTF. DNA for the CDR3: TGTGCCAGCAGCATCAGGACAGGCTTCTATGGCTACACCTTC.

This rearrangement joins TRBV4-3 to TRBJ2-2; 10 bases align to TRBD2. CDR1 and CDR2 (germline): LGHNA, YSLEER. This CDR3 has 16 amino acids. V was pared by 0 bases and J by 6 bases, with 4 bases of the junction left unmatched. CDR3 region: CASSQESLAGAGELFF. CDR3 nucleotide sequence: TGCGCCAGCAGCCAAGAGTCGCTAGCGGGGGCCGGGGAGCTGTTTTTT.

This clone was counted a few times. This chain connects TRBV7-3 to TRBJ1-1, with 12 bases aligning to TRBD1. The CDR3 extends over 14 amino acids. CDR1 and CDR2 from the germline V gene are SGHTA and FQGTGA. V was clipped by 5 bases and J by 7 bases; unmatched bases: 5. The CDR3, as DNA: TGTGCCAGCAGCCTGGGACAGGGGGCAGTTGAAGCTTTCTTT. Amino acid sequence: CASSLGQGAVEAFF. Based on the CDR3 plus reference TRBV7-3 and TRBJ1-1, the full variable domain is GAGVSQTPSNKVTEKGKYVELRCDPISGHTALYWYRQSLGQGPEFLIYFQGTGAADDSGLPNDRFFAVRPEGSVSTLKIQRTERGDSAVYLCASSLGQGAVEAFFGQGTRLTVV.

This sequence joins TRBV7-3 and TRBJ1-1; the match to TRBD1 covers 10 bases. CDR1 is SGHTA, CDR2 FQGTGA, per germline. The CDR3 is 14 amino acids. V trimming: 7 bases; J trimming: 3 bases; junction bases outside the gene matches: 5. DNA for the CDR3: TGTGCCAGCACCAAGGACAGGGGGGACACTGAAGCTTTCTTT. This encodes CASTKDRGDTEAFF.

This rearrangement joins TRBV28 to TRBJ2-3, with 7 positions matching TRBD2. The CDR3 is made up of 17 amino acids. The V segment lost 3 bases and the J segment 2 bases; nucleotides outside the gene matches: 11. Looked up from germline, CDR1 is MDHEN and CDR2 is SYDVKM. CDR3 nucleotide sequence: TGTGCCAGCAGTTTTTTCCGGGCTAGCGGCACCACAGATACGCAGTATTTT. Amino acid sequence: CASSFFRASGTTDTQYF. Looking up the rest from reference TRBV28 and TRBJ2-3 gives the full variable domain: DVKVTQSSRYLVKRTGEKVFLECVQDMDHENMFWYRQDPGLGLRLIYFSYDVKMKEKGDIPEGYSVSREKKERFSLILESASTNQTSMYLCASSFFRASGTTDTQYFGPGTRLTVL.

The chain combines TRBV2 with TRBJ2-1, with D hard to call. Germline lookup yields CDR1 SNHLY and CDR2 FYNNEI. V was pared by 8 bases and J by 2 bases, with 10 bases between. The length of the CDR3 is 13 residues. For the CDR3, the DNA is TGTGCCAGCGGGTCCGAGGCCTACAATGAGCAGTTCTTC. Translation: CASGSEAYNEQFF.

The rearrangement joins TRBV6-5 to TRBJ2-3, with TRBD2 matching 7 bases. Germline assignment: CDR1 MNHEY and CDR2 SVGAGI. The length of the CDR3 is 15 residues. J lost 4 bases, V lost 0 bases, and 4 bases had no gene match. CDR3 residues: CASSYSGTTSDTQYF. CDR3 nucleotides: TGTGCCAGCAGTTACTCCGGGACTACTTCAGATACGCAGTATTTT.

J is TRBJ2-7 and V is TRBV6-5; TRBD1 agrees at 8 bases. In germline, CDR1 is MNHEY, CDR2 SVGAGI. This CDR3 contains 16 residues. V shed 0 bases and J 4 bases; nucleotides not matched to a gene: 8. For the CDR3, the DNA is TGTGCCAGCAGTTACTCGATTGTAGGACAGGGTTACGAGCAGTACTTC. Residues: CASSYSIVGQGYEQYF.

This clone is termed large. The chain is built from TRBV6-6 and TRBJ1-2; D possibly corresponds to TRBD1 (6 bases). In germline, CDR1 is MNHNY, CDR2 SVGAGI (reference sequence). This CDR3 has 13 residues. Between the trimmed V and J ends, which lost 2 bases and 6 bases, there was a span of 10 bases. CDR3 loop: CASSYITGNGYTF. The CDR3 DNA follows: TGTGCCAGCAGTTACATCACAGGGAATGGCTACACCTTC.

This clone came up a few times. The chain carries TRBV11-3 and TRBJ2-7; D remains ambiguous. Germline loops: CDR1 SGHNT, CDR2 YENEEA. Trimming took 4 bases from V and 0 from J, leaving 13 bases between them. The CDR3 consists of 15 residues. Here the CDR3 reads CASSSTSGSSYEQYF. In DNA form, the CDR3 reads TGTGCCAGCAGCTCTACCTCAGGAAGCTCCTACGAGCAGTACTTC. Using reference TRBV11-3 and TRBJ2-7 for the parts outside the CDR3, the full variable domain is EAGVVQSPRYKIIEKKQPVAFWCNPISGHNTLYWYLQNLGQGPELLIRYENEEAVDDSQLPKDRFSAERLKGVDSTLKIQPAELGDSAVYLCASSSTSGSSYEQYFGPGTRLTVT.

The chain is built from TRBV30 and TRBJ1-5; D unresolved. V lost 0 bases, J lost 9 bases, and 24 bases lay in between. The germline gives CDR1 GTSNPN, CDR2 SVGIG (reference sequence). The CDR3 covers 17 residues. The CDR3 reads CAWSVSSPGAPNRPQHF. CDR3 nucleotides: TGTGCCTGGAGTGTTTCATCGCCAGGCGCTCCTAATAGGCCCCAGCATTTT.

The chain uses TRBV6-2 or TRBV6-3 and TRBJ2-5; TRBD2 matches 12 bases. This CDR3 is 20 amino acids long. Germline CDR1 MNHEY, CDR2 SVGEGT. The V and J ends lost 2 bases and 0 bases, in that order; junction bases with no gene match: 13. CDR3 residues: CASSYRLAGARSSYQETQYF. In DNA form, the CDR3 reads TGTGCCAGCAGTTACCGACTAGCGGGGGCCCGGAGTTCGTACCAAGAGACCCAGTACTTC.

The chain recombines TRBV29-1 with TRBJ1-2; TRBD1 is a possible D gene (5 bases). Trimming removed 2 bases from V and 7 bases from J, with 11 bases in between. The germline V gene encodes CDR1 SQVTM and CDR2 ANQGSEA. The CDR3 extends over 12 amino acids. This CDR3 reads CSVETQVSGYTF. As DNA, the CDR3 is TGCAGCGTTGAAACACAGGTCTCTGGCTACACCTTC.

The rearrangement joins TRBV11-3 to TRBJ2-1; tentatively, D is TRBD1 (5 bases). CDR1 and CDR2 from the germline V gene are SGHNT and YENEEA. The germline V and J ends were trimmed by 3 bases and 6 bases, with 9 bases remaining between them. This CDR3 has 13 amino acids. CDR3 sequence (DNA): TGTGCCAGCAGCTTCGAAGGGGCCAATGAGCAGTTCTTC. Translated: CASSFEGANEQFF. Supplemented by reference TRBV11-3 and TRBJ2-1, the full variable domain reads EAGVVQSPRYKIIEKKQPVAFWCNPISGHNTLYWYLQNLGQGPELLIRYENEEAVDDSQLPKDRFSAERLKGVDSTLKIQPAELGDSAVYLCASSFEGANEQFFGPGTRLTVL.

The chain recombines TRBV6-4 with TRBJ1-4; the D gene is possibly TRBD1 (6 bases). The CDR3 is made up of 13 amino acids. Germline-derived CDR1 and CDR2 are MRHNA and SNTAGT. Trimming removed 0 bases from V and 10 bases from J, with 9 bases in between. CDR3 sequence: CASSDSQGRKLFF. DNA of the CDR3: TGTGCCAGCAGTGACTCGCAGGGGCGAAAACTGTTTTTT.